One sample yielded the 19 T cell receptor beta chains listed below, sequenced in a study of cytomegalovirus exposure and HLA in healthy donors. PCR primers comprised 60 Vbeta and 13 Jbeta primers. Generated by immunoSEQ multiplex PCR, the TCRdb table keeps only in-frame clones and is missing some. Counted here are approximately 74,000 clones, roughly 80% occurring once; the ten biggest clones make up less than 3%. Sequencing was done on a sample of PBMCs. These receptors came from a woman aged 30 to 39 in good health and CMV-seronegative.

The J gene is TRBJ2-5, the V gene TRBV9, with D perhaps matching TRBD2 (7 bases). The CDR3 loop spans 14 amino acids. Germline V gene sequence: CDR1 SGDLS, CDR2 YYNGEE. V gave up 0 bases and J gave up 5 bases, with 11 bases separating them. The CDR3 DNA reads TGTGCCAGCAGCGTAGTTAGGGGGGGGGAGACCCAGTACTTC. This sequence encodes CASSVVRGGETQYF.

This clone was counted only a few times. CDR3 bases: TGTGCCAGCAGTCACCGGTTAGCAGGGGGACCTGAAGCTTTCTTT. This gives the protein CASSHRLAGGPEAFF. The rearrangement uses TRBV6-5 and TRBJ1-1, with TRBD1 identical over 7 bases. V lost 5 bases to trimming and J lost 6 bases; unmatched junction nucleotides: 12. Germline lookup yields CDR1 MNHEY and CDR2 SVGAGI. The length of the CDR3 is 15 residues.

The V gene is TRBV4-3, the J gene TRBJ2-7, with 9 bases aligning to TRBD1. The CDR3 length is 15 residues. The germline gives CDR1 LGHNA, CDR2 YSLEER. V dropped 10 bases and J dropped 1; count of bases not matched to a gene: 11. CDR3 amino acids: CAILIQGTGSYEQYF. The CDR3 nucleotides read TGCGCCATCCTGATCCAAGGGACAGGGTCCTACGAGCAGTACTTC.

The chain joins TRBV5-1 to TRBJ2-3; a possible D gene is TRBD1 (6 bases). Trimming left V 3 bases short and J 6 bases short, with 17 bases between. The CDR3 loop spans 15 amino acids. CDR1 and CDR2 from the germline V gene are SGHRS and YFSETQ. CDR3: CASSSLTGQIDTQYF. The CDR3 nucleotides read TGCGCCAGCAGCTCGCTTACCGGACAGATCGATACGCAGTATTTT.

The genes are TRBV7-9 and TRBJ2-5, with TRBD1 identical over 12 bases. Trimming cost V 2 bases and J 5 bases; bases outside gene matches: 12. The germline gives CDR1 SEHNR, CDR2 FQNEAQ (reference sequence). The CDR3 contains 18 residues. The CDR3 DNA reads TGTGCCAGCAGCTTATCCCCTTCGGGACAGGGGGCTCGGGAGACCCAGTACTTC. The encoded protein is CASSLSPSGQGARETQYF. The whole variable domain, filled in from reference TRBV7-9 and TRBJ2-5, reads DTGVSQNPRHKITKRGQNVTFRCDPISEHNRLYWYRQTLGQGPEFLTYFQNEAQLEKSRLLSDRFSAERPKGSFSTLEIQRTEQGDSAMYLCASSLSPSGQGARETQYFGPGTRLLVL.

This chain links TRBV7-8 with TRBJ2-2, with a weak D call TRBD2 (6 bases). The ends were cut back, 3 bases at V and 0 bases at J, with 14 bases in the middle. Germline CDR1 SGHVS, CDR2 FQNEAQ. The CDR3 runs 17 residues. The CDR3 region has the DNA TGTGCCAGCAGCTTGCGGGACTCCAGGGCGAACACCGGGGAGCTGTTTTTT. It codes for CASSLRDSRANTGELFF.

CDR3 loop: CASSESRGEKLFF. The DNA for the CDR3 is TGCGCCAGCAGTGAGTCCCGGGGTGAAAAACTGTTTTTT. The rearrangement joins TRBV10-1 to TRBJ1-4; D is unclear. Germline loops: CDR1 WNHNN, CDR2 SYGVQD (reference sequence). There are 13 residues in the CDR3. The germline V and J ends were trimmed by 0 bases and 7 bases, with 6 bases remaining between them.

This chain joins TRBV5-1 and TRBJ1-1; a possible D gene is TRBD1 (5 bases). V gave up 0 bases and J gave up 5 bases, with 14 bases separating them. CDR3 length: 15 amino acids. Germline CDR1 is SGHRS and CDR2 is YFSETQ. This chain's CDR3 is CASSLDGREGTEAFF. The DNA for the CDR3 is TGCGCCAGCAGCTTGGACGGCAGGGAGGGGACTGAAGCTTTCTTT.

The gene calls are TRBV28 and TRBJ1-5, with 8 bases lining up with TRBD1. This CDR3 contains 17 residues. Germline V gene sequence: CDR1 MDHEN, CDR2 SYDVKM. V was pared by 4 bases and J by 0 bases, with 8 bases of the junction left unmatched. The CDR3 bases are TGTGCCAGCAGTTCCGGGACAGGTATCTATAGCAATCAGCCCCAGCATTTT. Amino acid sequence: CASSSGTGIYSNQPQHF.

This chain connects TRBV5-8 to TRBJ2-7, with TRBD2 identical over 7 bases. CDR1 SGHTS and CDR2 YDEGEE come from the germline V gene. The CDR3 has 13 amino acids. The J segment lost 6 bases and the V segment lost 0 bases, leaving 3 bases of the junction unmatched. CDR3 in amino acids: CASSLAGGSEQYF. The DNA of the CDR3 is TGTGCCAGCAGCTTGGCCGGGGGGAGCGAGCAGTACTTC. The full variable domain, rest sourced from reference TRBV5-8 and TRBJ2-7, is EAGVTQSPTHLIKTRGQQATLRCSPISGHTSVYWYQQALGLGLQFLLWYDEGEERNRGNFPPRFSGRQFPNYSSELNVNALELEDSALYLCASSLAGGSEQYFGPGTRLTVT.

The chain uses TRBV19 and TRBJ2-3; 7 bases align to TRBD2. Germline CDR1 and CDR2: LNHDA and SQIVND (reference sequence). The CDR3 extends over 15 amino acids. The V gene end was trimmed by 3 bases and the J gene end by 2 bases; junction bases not matched to a gene: 5. The CDR3 reads CASSIRGSPTDTQYF. In DNA, the CDR3 is TGTGCCAGTAGTATCCGCGGGAGTCCCACAGATACGCAGTATTTT.

CDR3 loop: CASSLKLGAETQYF. Here the CDR3 DNA reads TGTGCCAGCAGCTTGAAATTGGGGGCAGAGACCCAGTACTTC. V usage is TRBV5-4 and J usage is TRBJ2-5, with D tentatively TRBD1 (6 bases). Germline-derived CDR1 and CDR2 are SGHNT and YYREEE (reference sequence). The CDR3 is 14 residues long. Trimming pared 1 base from V and 4 bases from J, leaving 11 bases between. Combining the CDR3 with reference TRBV5-4 and TRBJ2-5 gives the whole variable domain ETGVTQSPTHLIKTRGQQVTLRCSSQSGHNTVSWYQQALGQGPQFIFQYYREEENGRGNFPPRFSGLQFPNYSSELNVNALELDDSALYLCASSLKLGAETQYFGPGTRLLVL.

This clone was seen just once. The chain joins TRBV5-1 to TRBJ1-1, with D perhaps TRBD1 (5 bases). The CDR3 has 15 residues. Germline values: CDR1 SGHRS, CDR2 YFSETQ. V was trimmed by 1 base and J by 1 base, leaving 11 bases between them. CDR3 amino acids: CASSLREGSNTEAFF. DNA of the CDR3: TGCGCCAGCAGCTTGAGGGAGGGGTCGAACACTGAAGCTTTCTTT.

The chain joins TRBV12-5 to TRBJ2-7; possible D gene TRBD2, 5 bases. The CDR3 length is 13 residues. Germline V CDR1 and CDR2: LGHNT, FRNRAP. Trimming pared 5 bases from V and 4 bases from J, leaving 12 bases between. CDR3 in DNA: TGTGCTAGTGGTGCAGGAGGACCTTACGAGCAGTACTTC. This encodes CASGAGGPYEQYF.

The table lists this clone with a count of one. The CDR3 loop is CASSERGGSNQPQHF. The DNA of the CDR3 is TGTGCCAGCAGTGAAAGGGGCGGTAGCAATCAGCCCCAGCATTTT. V and J are TRBV2 and TRBJ1-5; D might be TRBD1 (5 bases). This CDR3 spans 15 amino acids. From germline, CDR1 is SNHLY and CDR2 FYNNEI. Trimming shortened V by 2 bases and J by 0 bases, and 8 bases separated the two germline ends.

The chain uses TRBV6-5 and TRBJ1-2; D gene uncertain. V shed 5 bases and J shed 2 bases, with 15 bases lying between them. Germline lookup yields CDR1 MNHEY and CDR2 SVGAGI. CDR3 length: 15 amino acids. This CDR3 reads CASSTRLGGNYGYTF. The DNA for the CDR3 is TGTGCCAGCAGTACCCGGCTGGGAGGGAACTATGGCTACACCTTC.

The chain employs TRBV10-2 and TRBJ1-5, with D perhaps TRBD1 (6 bases). Per the germline V gene, CDR1 is WSHSY and CDR2 is SAAADI. The CDR3 is made up of 13 amino acids. Trimming stripped 8 bases from V and 11 bases from J, with 19 bases between. CDR3 sequence (DNA): TGCGCCAGCGCGGAGGACAGCCACGGGGCCCAGCATTTT. Protein sequence: CASAEDSHGAQHF.

This rearrangement joins TRBV29-1 to TRBJ2-1, with 15 bases lining up with TRBD2. Looked up from germline, CDR1 is SQVTM and CDR2 is ANQGSEA. Trimming at V came to 6 bases and at J to 8 bases, leaving 2 bases not matched to a gene. The CDR3 length is 13 residues. The CDR3 region has the DNA TGCAGCGTGCGGACTAGCGGGGGGGATGAGCAGTTCTTC. As protein: CSVRTSGGDEQFF.

The chain carries TRBV10-2 and TRBJ1-1, with TRBD1 as a possible D gene (5 bases). This CDR3 comprises 16 residues. With 7 bases removed from V and 6 bases from J, the gap between germline ends came to 24 bases. Germline loops: CDR1 WSHSY, CDR2 SAAADI. CDR3 DNA sequence: TGCGCCAGCACGGCCTCCAGTTTGGAGGGACGCGCTGAAGCTTTCTTT. Translated, it gives CASTASSLEGRAEAFF.